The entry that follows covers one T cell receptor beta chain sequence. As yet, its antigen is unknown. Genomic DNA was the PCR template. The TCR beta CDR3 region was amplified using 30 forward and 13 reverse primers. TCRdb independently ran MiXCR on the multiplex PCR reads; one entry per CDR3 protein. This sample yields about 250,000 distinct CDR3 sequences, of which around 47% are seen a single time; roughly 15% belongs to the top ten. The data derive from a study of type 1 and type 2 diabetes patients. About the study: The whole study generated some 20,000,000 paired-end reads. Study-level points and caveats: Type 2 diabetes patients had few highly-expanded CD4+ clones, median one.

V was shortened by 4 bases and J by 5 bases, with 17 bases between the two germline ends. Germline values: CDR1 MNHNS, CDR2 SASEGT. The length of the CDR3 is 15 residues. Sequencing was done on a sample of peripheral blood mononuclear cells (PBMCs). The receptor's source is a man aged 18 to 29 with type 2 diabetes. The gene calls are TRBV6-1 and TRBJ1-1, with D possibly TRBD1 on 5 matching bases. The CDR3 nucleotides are TGTGCCAGCAGTGTAGGGTGGGGGATGGCGACTGAAGCTTTCTTT. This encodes CASSVGWGMATEAFF.